The sequence of this T cell receptor (beta chain) was determined in a study of long-term antiretroviral therapy in people with HIV. The CDR3 runs to 12 residues. CDR1 is KGHSH, CDR2 LQKENI, per germline. V shed 6 bases and J shed 4 bases, with 8 bases lying between them. This clone was observed a handful of times. Assay version v3.0 of immunoSEQ was used, and it was run at survey level. Generated by immunoSEQ multiplex PCR, the TCRdb table keeps only in-frame clones and is missing some. The sample contains more than 25,000 clones, roughly 90% of which appear only once. Sample: unsorted PBMCs, taken 3.1 years after starting antiretroviral therapy. The chain couples TRBV18 to TRBJ2-3, with D hard to call. The TCR originated in a man between 18 and 29 years old with HIV. As DNA, the CDR3 is TGTGCCAGCTCCCAAATACCAGATACGCAGTATTTT. Protein sequence: CASSQIPDTQYF.